This T cell receptor beta chain was sequenced in a study of blood T cell repertoires in COVID-19. Looking at the study overall: The cDNA or gDNA used as material had been derived from T cells, B-cell-depleted T cells, or PBMCs.

Authors' analysis steps: Counts of nucleated cells, estimated from reference gene primer amplification, were obtained. Clones were sequenced by immunoSEQ multiplex PCR, and TCRdb holds only the in-frame ones, with some missing. That table gives V, J and clone size, and the DNA gave D and trimming. The repertoire holds 150,000 to 170,000 clones, 65% to 90% seen once, with roughly an eighth in the top ten. Followed longitudinally, the Seattle patients had been enrolled during active infection. The sequence came from a woman aged 60-70 years with COVID-19, enrolled during active disease. The source material was peripheral blood.

CDR3 bases: TGTGCCAGCAGCCAAGATCCGGGGGGCGGACAGCCCCAGCATTTT. This codes for CASSQDPGGGQPQHF. The chain recombines TRBV3-1 (or the pseudogene TRBV3-2) with TRBJ1-5; D might be TRBD1 (6 bases). The germline V and J ends were trimmed by 0 bases and 7 bases, with 13 bases remaining between them. The CDR3 is 15 amino acids. Germline V gives CDR1 LGHDT, CDR2 YNNKEL (reference sequence).